A single TCR beta chain is shown here with its context. This CDR3 spans 15 amino acids. Germline trimming cut 4 bases from V and 5 bases from J; bases unmatched to any gene: 4. Germline values: CDR1 SEHNR, CDR2 FQNEAQ (reference sequence). This specimen belongs to a study of T-cell memory formation after mild COVID-19. As for the study in general: There were largely donor-specific TCR clusters.

TCRdb redid the calling of the 5' RACE reads with MiXCR, one entry per CDR3 protein. The sample yields 280,000 or so distinct CDR3 sequences, about 20% seen once. This clonotype was obtained from a man younger than 35 who had mild COVID-19 (a few samples of this study predate the infection). Cell type and time point are not known. Sequencing input: PBMCs or a T cell subset sorted from them (not recorded which). The chain recombines TRBV7-9 with TRBJ2-3; 12 positions agree with TRBD1. As DNA, the CDR3 is TGTGCCAGCAGCTCGGGACAGGGGGCCTTAGATACGCAGTATTTT. Translated, it gives CASSSGQGALDTQYF.